The clone carrying this T cell receptor (beta chain) appeared a few times. Original handling: Counts of nucleated cells, estimated from reference gene primer amplification, were obtained. The repertoire was sequenced with immunoSEQ multiplex PCR; TCRdb's copy has only in-frame clones and lacks some. V and J calls and clone size follow that table, whereas D and trimming were derived from the DNA. Here the sample spans about 230,000 clones, roughly 88% being singletons. Per the germline V gene, CDR1 is SGHNT and CDR2 is YYREEE (reference sequence). The CDR3 runs to 14 residues. Trimming stripped 2 bases from V and 4 bases from J, with 9 bases between. The data were taken from a study of blood T cell repertoires in COVID-19. Study-wide context: Donors in the United States, Italy and Spain gave samples during acute or convalescent COVID-19. T cells, B-cell-depleted T cells, or PBMCs provided the cDNA or gDNA that served as material.

Sequencing used peripheral blood. This receptor was taken from a man aged 35 to 55 with acute or convalescent COVID-19. V gene TRBV5-4 combines with J gene TRBJ1-4; weak D call: TRBD1 (6 bases). The CDR3 region has the DNA TGTGCCAGCAGCTTACAGGGTTTTAATGAAAAACTGTTTTTT. Protein sequence: CASSLQGFNEKLFF.